The clone carrying this TCR beta chain was detected a few times. The antigen remains undetermined. The data are from a study of T cell repertoires in cytomegalovirus infection. About the study: Well-studied HLA-B-restricted CMV epitopes were used in the study alongside recently identified HLA-C-restricted ones. Through public TCR beta signatures, both CMV infection and matching HLA type were indicated. Study-wide results and caveats: HLA-C-restricted TCR beta clonotypes specific for CMV led the ex vivo response. Totalled public TCR beta family frequency picked out people who carried CMV plus the relevant HLA.

The CDR3 contains 14 residues. Between the trimmed V and J ends, which lost 3 bases and 2 bases, there was a span of 11 bases. The germline V gene encodes CDR1 SEHNR and CDR2 FQNEAQ (reference sequence). One entry per CDR3 protein, called by TCRdb with MiXCR from the reads. Among 110,000 or so distinct CDR3 sequences listed, more than 30% were seen once. The J gene is TRBJ2-7, the V gene TRBV7-9; D possibly corresponds to TRBD2 (6 bases). The sample in question was CD8+ T cells from cultured PBMCs, obtained from culture after CMV antigen stimulation. The sequence came from a human donor in good health (CMV status not recorded). Some clones in this sample may be carry-over from other donors' samples. The CDR3, as DNA: TGTGCCAGCAGCTTCGGGGGAGTGACCTACGAGCAGTACTTC. This encodes CASSFGGVTYEQYF.